These T cell receptor beta chains were read from a single sample in a study of cytomegalovirus exposure and HLA in healthy donors. Data came from immunoSEQ multiplex PCR; TCRdb stores just in-frame clones and leaves some out. Its clone listing holds about 140,000 clones. The specimen sequenced was PBMCs. The receptors originated from a woman between 18 and 30 years old in good health and CMV-seronegative. Both conserved end residues are trimmed from each CDR3.

v_call: TRBV9
j_call: TRBJ2-1
cdr3_aa: ASSAPEAGGPNEQF

v_call: TRBV5-4
j_call: TRBJ2-2
cdr3_aa: ASSDGASGTYTGELF

v_call: TRBV7-8
j_call: TRBJ1-5
cdr3_aa: ASSSRQGGNQPQH

v_call: TRBV30
j_call: TRBJ1-5
cdr3_aa: AADSTGSNQPQH

v_call: TRBV29-1
j_call: TRBJ2-3
cdr3_aa: SGTSTQSDTQY

v_call: TRBV30
j_call: TRBJ2-2
cdr3_aa: ASSQSDITGELF

v_call: TRBV7-2
j_call: TRBJ1-1
cdr3_aa: ASSLVGQGGTEAF

v_call: TRBV27
j_call: TRBJ1-1
cdr3_aa: ASSLGRGPGAF

v_call: TRBV4-1
j_call: TRBJ1-1
cdr3_aa: ASSPETGVDTEAF

v_call: TRBV7-9
j_call: TRBJ1-3
cdr3_aa: ASSPSGAGAGRSGNTIY

v_call: TRBV7-2
j_call: NA
cdr3_aa: ASSLGTSGYYEQY

v_call: TRBV7-2
j_call: TRBJ2-1
cdr3_aa: ASSADRPGYGSYNEQF

v_call: TRBV5-1
j_call: TRBJ2-3
cdr3_aa: ASSLGGTGTDTQY

v_call: TRBV6-4
j_call: TRBJ2-4
cdr3_aa: ASSEVAGDIQY

v_call: TRBV6-5
j_call: TRBJ1-5
cdr3_aa: ASSPADRYPPPQH

v_call: TRBV11-2
j_call: TRBJ2-7
cdr3_aa: ASSLGPPGGYEQY

v_call: TRBV29-1
j_call: TRBJ2-6
cdr3_aa: SVEEAEGRGANVLT

v_call: TRBV9
j_call: TRBJ2-7
cdr3_aa: ASSVGEGPYEQY

v_call: TRBV30
j_call: TRBJ1-6
cdr3_aa: AWRSTTFANSPLH

v_call: TRBV9
j_call: TRBJ2-2
cdr3_aa: ASSGLQGSGELF